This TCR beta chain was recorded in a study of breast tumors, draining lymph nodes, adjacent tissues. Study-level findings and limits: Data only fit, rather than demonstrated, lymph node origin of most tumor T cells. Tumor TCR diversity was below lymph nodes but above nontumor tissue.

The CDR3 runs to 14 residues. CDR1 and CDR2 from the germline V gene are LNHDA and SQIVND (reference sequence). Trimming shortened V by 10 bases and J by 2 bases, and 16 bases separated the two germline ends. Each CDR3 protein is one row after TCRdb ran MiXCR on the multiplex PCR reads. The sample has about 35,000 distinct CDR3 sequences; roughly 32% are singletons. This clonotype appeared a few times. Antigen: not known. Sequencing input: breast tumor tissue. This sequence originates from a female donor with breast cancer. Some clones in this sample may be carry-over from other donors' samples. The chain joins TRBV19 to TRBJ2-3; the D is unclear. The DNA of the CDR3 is TGTGCCACCCTCGGTAACTACCTCACAGATACGCAGTATTTT. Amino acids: CATLGNYLTDTQYF.